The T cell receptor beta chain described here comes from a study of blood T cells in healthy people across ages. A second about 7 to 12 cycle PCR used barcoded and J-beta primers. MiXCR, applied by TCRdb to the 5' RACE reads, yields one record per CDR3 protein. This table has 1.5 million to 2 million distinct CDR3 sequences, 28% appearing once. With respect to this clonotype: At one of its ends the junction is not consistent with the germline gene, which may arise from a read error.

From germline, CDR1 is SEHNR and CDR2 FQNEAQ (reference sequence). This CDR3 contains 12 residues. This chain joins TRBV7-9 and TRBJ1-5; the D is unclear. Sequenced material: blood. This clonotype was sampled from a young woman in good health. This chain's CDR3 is CASSSGDHPQHF. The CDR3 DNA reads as TGTGCCAGCAGCTCCGGGGATCACCCCCAGCATTTT. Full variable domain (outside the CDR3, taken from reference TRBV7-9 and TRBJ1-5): DTGVSQNPRHKITKRGQNVTFRCDPISEHNRLYWYRQTLGQGPEFLTYFQNEAQLEKSRLLSDRFSAERPKGSFSTLEIQRTEQGDSAMYLCASSSGDHPQHFGDGTRLSIL.